The 25 T cell receptor beta chains below were found in one sample sequenced in a study of T-cell memory formation after mild COVID-19. Using its own MiXCR run on the 5' RACE reads, TCRdb lists one record per CDR3 protein. The table has 150,000 to 200,000 distinct CDR3 sequences, around a tenth seen once. Sequenced input: PBMCs or a T cell subset sorted from them (not recorded which). Receptors originate from a man in his late teens or twenties who had mild COVID-19 (a few samples of this study predate the infection). Cell type and time point are not known.

This clonotype appeared many times. The chain carries TRBV9 and TRBJ2-3; D is ambiguous. CDR3 length: 14 residues. V was pared by 4 bases and J by 4 bases, with 13 bases between. Germline V gene lookup returns CDR1 SGDLS and CDR2 YYNGEE. The CDR3 nucleotides are TGTGCCAGCAGCCCCAGACCGACACCAGATACGCAGTATTTT. Translation: CASSPRPTPDTQYF.

A few counts support this clonotype. The rearrangement uses TRBV18 and TRBJ1-5; no definite D call. V shed 4 bases and J shed 0 bases, with 10 bases lying between them. The germline gives CDR1 KGHSH, CDR2 LQKENI. This CDR3 comprises 15 residues. The CDR3, as DNA: TGTGCCAGCTCACAGCAACAAAATAGCAATCAGCCCCAGCATTTT. Its protein is CASSQQQNSNQPQHF. The full variable domain, its missing parts supplied by reference TRBV18 and TRBJ1-5, is NAGVMQNPRHLVRRRGQEARLRCSPMKGHSHVYWYRQLPEEGLKFMVYLQKENIIDESGMPKERFSAEFPKEGPSILRIQQVVRGDSAAYFCASSQQQNSNQPQHFGDGTRLSIL.

In its sample, this clonotype was seen a few times. V gene TRBV6-2 or TRBV6-3 combines with J gene TRBJ2-5; tentatively, D is TRBD2 (7 bases). The germline V gene has CDR1 MNHEY and CDR2 SVGEGT. The CDR3 consists of 16 residues. With 5 bases removed from V and 2 bases from J, the gap between germline ends came to 18 bases. The CDR3 reads CASSRGGPRIQETQYF. The CDR3 DNA follows: TGTGCCAGCAGTCGCGGGGGCCCCCGAATTCAAGAGACCCAGTACTTC.

The chain is built from TRBV3-1 and TRBJ2-1; a weak D match, TRBD2 (6 bases). Germline V CDR1 and CDR2: LGHDT, YNNKEL (reference sequence). Trimming cost V 1 base and J 10 bases, with 17 bases left between them. The CDR3 spans 15 residues. The DNA for the CDR3 is TGTGCCAGCAGCCAAGTAAGGGGAGGTCTGGGGGAGCAGTTCTTC. It yields the protein CASSQVRGGLGEQFF.

V usage is TRBV4-3 and J usage is TRBJ1-3; no clear D gene. The V gene lost 4 bases and the J gene lost 0 bases, with 10 bases spanning the gap. The CDR3 sequence is 15 residues long. The germline V gene has CDR1 LGHNA and CDR2 YSLEER. CDR3 region: CASSPYYVSGNTIYF. CDR3 DNA sequence: TGCGCCAGCAGCCCCTATTATGTCTCTGGAAACACCATATATTTT.

This clonotype has more than one count but fewer than ten. The chain recombines TRBV5-6 with TRBJ2-1; TRBD1 matches at 8 bases. CDR1 and CDR2 from the germline V gene are SGHDT and YYEEEE. The J segment lost 6 bases and the V segment lost 1 base, leaving 3 bases of the junction unmatched. This CDR3 is built from 14 residues. The CDR3 reads CASSLRTGFNEQFF. In nucleotides, the CDR3 is TGTGCCAGCAGCTTGCGGACAGGGTTCAATGAGCAGTTCTTC. The variable domain in full, completed from reference TRBV5-6 and TRBJ2-1, reads DAGVTQSPTHLIKTRGQQVTLRCSPKSGHDTVSWYQQALGQGPQFIFQYYEEEERQRGNFPDRFSGHQFPNYSSELNVNALLLGDSALYLCASSLRTGFNEQFFGPGTRLTVL.

This clonotype was seen a handful of times. V gene TRBV10-3 combines with J gene TRBJ1-5; 8 bases agree with TRBD1. The CDR3 extends over 13 amino acids. J lost 3 bases, V lost 8 bases, and 3 bases had no gene match. Germline loops: CDR1 ENHRY, CDR2 SYGVKD. The CDR3: CAIGTGNNQPQHF. The DNA of the CDR3 is TGTGCCATCGGGACAGGTAACAATCAGCCCCAGCATTTT.

This clonotype came up a few times. This chain joins TRBV7-2 and TRBJ2-7; D is unresolved. CDR1 and CDR2 (germline): SGHTA, FQGNSA. Trimming shortened V by 2 bases and J by 3 bases, and 14 bases separated the two germline ends. The CDR3 spans 15 residues. CDR3 residues: CASSLLGGRFYEQYF. The DNA for the CDR3 is TGTGCCAGCAGCTTATTGGGTGGACGGTTCTACGAGCAGTACTTC.

This clonotype was picked up a small number of times. The chain has TRBV5-1 and TRBJ2-5, with TRBD2 as a possible D gene (6 bases). The CDR3 contains 15 residues. CDR1 SGHRS and CDR2 YFSETQ come from the germline V gene. Deletions cut 1 base from V and 3 bases from J, with 13 bases between. The chain's CDR3 is CASSLSGDREETQYF. The CDR3 bases are TGCGCCAGCAGCTTGTCGGGGGACCGAGAAGAGACCCAGTACTTC.

V is TRBV6-2 or TRBV6-3 and J is TRBJ1-1; D not certain. This CDR3 region has 11 residues. Germline CDR1 reads MNHEY; CDR2 reads SVGEGT. V was clipped by 6 bases and J by 4 bases, with 6 bases between them. The CDR3 reads CASSPATEAFF. CDR3 sequence (DNA): TGTGCCAGCAGCCCCGCCACTGAAGCTTTCTTT.

This rearrangement joins TRBV7-2 to TRBJ1-4; D is ambiguous. Germline V lookup: CDR1 SGHTA, CDR2 FQGNSA. Trimming left V 5 bases short and J 8 bases short, with 15 bases between. The CDR3 extends over 14 amino acids. The CDR3 region is CASSTGRSREKLFF. In DNA form, the CDR3 reads TGTGCCAGCAGCACGGGCCGGTCTAGAGAAAAACTGTTTTTT.

This chain uses TRBV4-3 with TRBJ2-3, with TRBD2 identical over 11 bases. This CDR3 spans 15 amino acids. V shed 2 bases and J 4 bases; nucleotides not matched to a gene: 2. Germline CDR1 reads LGHNA; CDR2 reads YSLEER. The CDR3 loop is CASSQLAGGPDTQYF. CDR3 bases: TGCGCCAGCAGCCAATTAGCGGGGGGGCCAGATACGCAGTATTTT.

This chain links TRBV6-2 or TRBV6-3 with TRBJ2-4, with a weak D call TRBD2 (5 bases). Trimming took off 2 bases at V and 0 bases at J, with 20 bases between the two ends. The germline CDR1 and CDR2 sequences are MNHEY and SVGEGT. The CDR3 has 19 residues. CDR3 nucleotide sequence: TGTGCCAGCAGTTACCCTACCGCCTCGGGAAGTTTAGCCAAAAACATTCAGTACTTC. Its protein is CASSYPTASGSLAKNIQYF.

In this sample, this clonotype turned up many times. The genes are TRBV29-1 and TRBJ1-2; possible D gene TRBD1, 5 bases. The CDR3 is made up of 14 amino acids. V gave up 0 bases and J gave up 8 bases, with 16 bases separating them. Germline V gene data show CDR1 as SQVTM and CDR2 as ANQGSEA. The CDR3 nucleotides are TGCAGCGTTGAAGATCTAGGGGCCCGGCGAGGCTACACCTTC. Its protein is CSVEDLGARRGYTF.

This clonotype has only a few counts. The V and J genes are TRBV29-1 and TRBJ1-1; a possible D gene is TRBD1 (5 bases). There are 13 residues in the CDR3. The germline V gene has CDR1 SQVTM and CDR2 ANQGSEA. V lost 6 bases and J 3 bases, leaving 14 bases between the germline ends. Written as DNA, the CDR3 is TGCAGCGTCGTACCTTTCAGGGACACTGAAGCTTTCTTT. This translates into CSVVPFRDTEAFF.

About this clonotype itself: This may be a read error, as it is one base from a much larger clone. The rearrangement uses TRBV7-6 and TRBJ2-5, with 9 bases aligning to TRBD1. This CDR3 comprises 14 residues. V gave up 1 base and J gave up 4 bases; unmatched junction bases: 1. Germline V gene lookup returns CDR1 SGHVS and CDR2 FNYEAQ. Here the CDR3 reads CASSLDRGRETQYF. CDR3 DNA sequence: TGTGCCAGCAGCTTAGACAGGGGGCGAGAGACCCAGTACTTC. The full variable domain, rest sourced from reference TRBV7-6 and TRBJ2-5, is GAGVSQSPRYKVTKRGQDVALRCDPISGHVSLYWYRQALGQGPEFLTYFNYEAQQDKSGLPNDRFSAERPEGSISTLTIQRTEQRDSAMYRCASSLDRGRETQYFGPGTRLLVL.

This rearrangement joins TRBV7-2 to TRBJ2-2, with unresolved D. CDR1 and CDR2 from the germline V gene are SGHTA and FQGNSA. The CDR3 has 12 residues. The V and J ends lost 1 base and 5 bases respectively, with 2 bases between them. Written as DNA, the CDR3 is TGTGCCAGCAGCTTAGTTACCGGGGAGCTGTTTTTT. It is translated as CASSLVTGELFF.

The rearrangement links TRBV3-1 to TRBJ2-3; 12 bases align to TRBD2. V was clipped by 4 bases and J by 2 bases; unmatched bases: 4. The CDR3 is made up of 16 amino acids. Germline V gene lookup returns CDR1 LGHDT and CDR2 YNNKEL (reference sequence). The CDR3 region is CASSPRLAGDTDTQYF. The CDR3 nucleotides read TGTGCCAGCAGCCCGCGACTAGCGGGGGACACAGATACGCAGTATTTT.

This clonotype was seen a handful of times. This chain joins TRBV9 and TRBJ2-2; possible D gene TRBD1, 5 bases. Germline CDR1 and CDR2: SGDLS and YYNGEE. The CDR3 is made up of 15 amino acids. With 0 bases removed from V and 3 bases from J, the gap between germline ends came to 9 bases. The CDR3, as DNA: TGTGCCAGCAGCGTAGATCAGGGTTACACCGGGGAGCTGTTTTTT. It is translated as CASSVDQGYTGELFF.

The sample holds a few counts of this clonotype. The chain carries TRBV7-8 and TRBJ2-6; tentatively, D is TRBD1 or TRBD2 (5 bases each). The V and J ends lost 3 bases and 2 bases respectively, with 8 bases between them. Germline lookup yields CDR1 SGHVS and CDR2 FQNEAQ. The CDR3 length is 15 residues. CDR3 sequence reads: CASSFRGTGANVLTF. CDR3 DNA sequence: TGTGCCAGCAGCTTTCGGGGCACTGGGGCCAACGTCCTGACTTTC.

Only a few counts were recorded for this clonotype. The rearrangement joins TRBV4-1 to TRBJ2-5; 9 bases are a match to TRBD1. With V trimmed by 6 bases and J by 4 bases, 6 bases remained unmatched. Germline CDR1 and CDR2: MGHRA and YSYEKL. CDR3 length: 14 amino acids. The CDR3 is CASRRTGDRETQYF. CDR3 nucleotide sequence: TGCGCCAGCAGGCGGACAGGGGACAGAGAGACCCAGTACTTC.

The V call is TRBV7-2, the J call TRBJ2-7; no clear D. The V and J ends lost 6 bases and 2 bases respectively, with 11 bases between them. This CDR3 region has 13 residues. Germline-derived CDR1 and CDR2 are SGHTA and FQGNSA. CDR3 nucleotide sequence: TGTGCCAGCAGAGGTCGGGCACCCTACGAGCAGTACTTC. It yields the protein CASRGRAPYEQYF. Complete variable domain (other parts from reference TRBV7-2 and TRBJ2-7): GAGVSQSPSNKVTEKGKDVELRCDPISGHTALYWYRQSLGQGLEFLIYFQGNSAPDKSGLPSDRFSAERTGGSVSTLTIQRTQQEDSAVYLCASRGRAPYEQYFGPGTRLTVT.

The table lists this clonotype with a few counts. The rearrangement uses TRBV20-1 and TRBJ2-6; D is unclear. The V gene lost 3 bases and the J gene lost 1 base, with 4 bases spanning the gap. The CDR3 sequence is 13 residues long. Germline V lookup: CDR1 DFQATT, CDR2 SNEGSKA (reference sequence). This CDR3 reads CSASESGANVLTF. The CDR3 DNA follows: TGCAGTGCTAGTGAATCTGGGGCCAACGTCCTGACTTTC.

At least ten counts were recorded for this clonotype. The genes are TRBV18 and TRBJ2-2; 7 nucleotides match TRBD1. The CDR3 loop spans 14 amino acids. Trimming took 3 bases from V and 4 from J; bases not matched to a gene: 2. In germline, CDR1 is KGHSH, CDR2 LQKENI. CDR3 sequence (DNA): TGTGCCAGCTCACCCGGGACAGCCACCGGGGAGCTGTTTTTT. Translation gives CASSPGTATGELFF.

The chain is built from TRBV5-1 and TRBJ2-7, with D maybe TRBD1 (6 bases). Trimming left V 4 bases short and J 0 bases short, with 11 bases between. This CDR3 has 14 amino acids. CDR1 and CDR2 from the germline V gene are SGHRS and YFSETQ. The CDR3 coding sequence is TGCGCCAGCAGCCTAATACAGGGCTCCTACGAGCAGTACTTC. It codes for CASSLIQGSYEQYF.